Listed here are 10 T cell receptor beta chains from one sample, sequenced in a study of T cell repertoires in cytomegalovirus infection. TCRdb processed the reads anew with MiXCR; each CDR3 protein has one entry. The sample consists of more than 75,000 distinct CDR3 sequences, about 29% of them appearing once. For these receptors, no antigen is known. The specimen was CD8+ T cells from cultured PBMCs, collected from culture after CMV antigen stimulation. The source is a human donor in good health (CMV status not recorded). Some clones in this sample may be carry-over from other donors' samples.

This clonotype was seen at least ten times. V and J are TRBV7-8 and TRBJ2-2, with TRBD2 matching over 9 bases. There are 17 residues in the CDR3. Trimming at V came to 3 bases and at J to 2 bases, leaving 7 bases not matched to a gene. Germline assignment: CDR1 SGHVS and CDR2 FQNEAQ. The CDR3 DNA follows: TGTGCCAGCAGCTTTAGGAGCGGGGGGCGCAACACCGGGGAGCTGTTTTTT. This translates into CASSFRSGGRNTGELFF.

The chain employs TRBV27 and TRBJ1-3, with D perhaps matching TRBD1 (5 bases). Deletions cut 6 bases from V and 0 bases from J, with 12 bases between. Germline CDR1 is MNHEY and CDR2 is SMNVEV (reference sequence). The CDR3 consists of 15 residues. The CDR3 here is CASSARGGSGNTIYF. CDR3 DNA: TGTGCCAGCAGCGCCCGGGGGGGCTCTGGAAACACCATATATTTT.

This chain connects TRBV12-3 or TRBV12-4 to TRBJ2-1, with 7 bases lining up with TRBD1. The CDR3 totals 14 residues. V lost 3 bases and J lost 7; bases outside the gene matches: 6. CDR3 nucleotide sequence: TGTGCCAGCAGTTTTAGAGACAGGGAAAATGAGCAGTTCTTC. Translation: CASSFRDRENEQFF.

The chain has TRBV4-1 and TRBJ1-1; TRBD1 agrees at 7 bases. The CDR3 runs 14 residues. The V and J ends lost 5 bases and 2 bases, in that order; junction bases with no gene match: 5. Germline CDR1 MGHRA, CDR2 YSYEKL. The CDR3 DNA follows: TGCGCCAGCAGCTACCGGGACAGCAACACTGAAGCTTTCTTT. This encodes CASSYRDSNTEAFF.

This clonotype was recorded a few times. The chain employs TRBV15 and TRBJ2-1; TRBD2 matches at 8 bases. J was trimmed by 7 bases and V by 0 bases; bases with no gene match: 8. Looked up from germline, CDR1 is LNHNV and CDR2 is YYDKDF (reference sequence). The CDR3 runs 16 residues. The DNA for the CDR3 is TGTGCCACCAGCAGAGATTCGGCGGGGGGTATAAATGAGCAGTTCTTC. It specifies CATSRDSAGGINEQFF.

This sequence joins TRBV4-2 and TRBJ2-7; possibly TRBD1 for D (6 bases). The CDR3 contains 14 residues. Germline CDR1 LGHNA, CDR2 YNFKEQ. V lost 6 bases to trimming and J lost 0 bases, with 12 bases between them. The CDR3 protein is CASSSTGFSYEQYF. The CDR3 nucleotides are TGTGCCAGCAGTTCGACAGGTTTCTCCTACGAGCAGTACTTC.

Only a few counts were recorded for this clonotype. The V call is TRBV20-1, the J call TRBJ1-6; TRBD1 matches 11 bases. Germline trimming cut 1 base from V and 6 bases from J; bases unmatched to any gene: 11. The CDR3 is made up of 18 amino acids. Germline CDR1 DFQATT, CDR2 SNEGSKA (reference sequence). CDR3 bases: TGCAGTGCTAGAGCCGGGACAGGGGGGCCCCTAAGTAATTCACCCCTCCACTTT. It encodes CSARAGTGGPLSNSPLHF.

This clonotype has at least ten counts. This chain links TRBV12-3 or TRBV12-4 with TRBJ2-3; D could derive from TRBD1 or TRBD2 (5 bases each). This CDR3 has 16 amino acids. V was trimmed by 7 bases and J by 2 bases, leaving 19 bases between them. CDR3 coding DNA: TGTGCCAGCACCTGGGGCGCTAGCCCTATCACAGATACGCAGTATTTT. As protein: CASTWGASPITDTQYF.

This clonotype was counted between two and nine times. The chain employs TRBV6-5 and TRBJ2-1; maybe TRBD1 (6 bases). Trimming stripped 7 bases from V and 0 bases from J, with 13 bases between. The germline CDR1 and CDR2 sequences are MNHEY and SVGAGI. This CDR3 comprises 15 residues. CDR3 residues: CASNIQGFSYNEQFF. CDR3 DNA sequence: TGTGCCAGCAACATACAGGGCTTCTCCTACAATGAGCAGTTCTTC.

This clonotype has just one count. The CDR3 DNA sequence: TGTGCCAGCAGCCAAGTATTGGCAGCTGAAGCTTTCTTT. Encoded protein: CASSQVLAAEAFF. The chain employs TRBV3-1 and TRBJ1-1; D is uncertain. The ends were cut back, 1 base at V and 6 bases at J, with 9 bases in the middle. Germline V gene lookup returns CDR1 LGHDT and CDR2 YNNKEL (reference sequence). The CDR3 consists of 13 residues. The full variable domain, its missing parts supplied by reference TRBV3-1 and TRBJ1-1, is DTAVSQTPKYLVTQMGNDKSIKCEQNLGHDTMYWYKQDSKKFLKIMFSYNNKELIINETVPNRFSPKSPDKAHLNLHINSLELGDSAVYFCASSQVLAAEAFFGQGTRLTVV.